This entry lists 14 T cell receptor beta chains sequenced from one sample in a study of a mutant IDH1 vaccine in newly diagnosed glioma. Generated by immunoSEQ multiplex PCR, the TCRdb table keeps only in-frame clones and is missing some. The table shows approximately 61,000 clones, with roughly 76% occurring only once. Specified time point: week 35, safety follow-up. Doses comprised 300 ug of mutant IDH1 20-mer peptide each, plus topical imiquimod. Antigens for these TCRs are unknown. This sample comprised PBMCs, obtained from a glioma patient whose treatment included an IDH1 peptide vaccine. These receptors all come from a middle-aged man with glioma.

V is TRBV4-1 and J is TRBJ1-6, with D possibly matching TRBD1 (5 bases). Germline lookup yields CDR1 MGHRA and CDR2 YSYEKL. The CDR3 runs 16 residues. Deletions cut 4 bases from V and 2 bases from J, with 12 bases between. The CDR3 loop reads CASSPSGTAYNSPLHF. The CDR3 nucleotides are TGCGCCAGCAGCCCTTCCGGGACGGCCTATAATTCACCCCTCCACTTT.

This clone was seen a few times. The rearrangement links TRBV9 to TRBJ1-5, with D possibly being TRBD1 (6 bases). The CDR3 extends over 15 amino acids. Germline CDR1 and CDR2: SGDLS and YYNGEE. V was pared by 0 bases and J by 3 bases, with 10 bases between. CDR3 in amino acids: CASSVGMGANQPQHF. The CDR3 DNA reads as TGTGCCAGCAGCGTAGGTATGGGGGCCAATCAGCCCCAGCATTTT.

The CDR3 DNA sequence: TGTGCCATCAGTGAGGTGTGGCAGGGGAAGGGGGTTAGAATGTGGCAGTACTTC. This translates into CAISEVWQGKGVRMWQYF. The gene calls are TRBV10-3 and TRBJ2-7; D perhaps matches TRBD1 (6 bases). Trimming took off 2 bases at V and 9 bases at J, with 29 bases between the two ends. Germline V lookup: CDR1 ENHRY, CDR2 SYGVKD. This CDR3 contains 18 residues.

J is TRBJ1-1 and V is TRBV10-3; D is unresolved. This CDR3 is built from 14 residues. CDR1 and CDR2 (germline): ENHRY, SYGVKD. V lost 0 bases and J lost 6, with 11 bases in between. Here the CDR3 DNA reads TGTGCCATCAGTGAGTCGCCCACAGTCCCTGAAGCTTTCTTT. This encodes CAISESPTVPEAFF.

V gene TRBV7-2 combines with J gene TRBJ2-2, with 8 bases matching TRBD2. The junction had 11 bases not matched to a gene; V was cut back by 5 bases and J by 3 bases. The CDR3 consists of 17 residues. Germline CDR1 reads SGHTA; CDR2 reads FQGNSA. Here the CDR3 DNA reads TGTGCCAGCAGCGCCCGTCCCTTACTAGCGGACACCGGGGAGCTGTTTTTT. Translating it yields CASSARPLLADTGELFF.

J is TRBJ2-1 and V is TRBV10-3; D uncertain. V was trimmed by 2 bases and J by 2 bases, leaving 10 bases between them. The CDR3 covers 15 residues. CDR1 and CDR2 (germline): ENHRY, SYGVKD. CDR3: CAISEPPGTYNEQFF. CDR3 coding DNA: TGTGCCATCAGTGAGCCCCCGGGTACCTACAATGAGCAGTTCTTC.

This clone has only one observation. The V and J genes are TRBV7-2 and TRBJ1-6; D is undetermined. With 1 base removed from V and 6 bases from J, the gap between germline ends came to 4 bases. Germline V gene sequence: CDR1 SGHTA, CDR2 FQGNSA. This CDR3 is 13 amino acids long. The CDR3 DNA reads as TGTGCCAGCAGCTTAGATCCTAATTCACCCCTCCACTTT. This codes for CASSLDPNSPLHF. The full variable domain, in which reference TRBV7-2 and TRBJ1-6 provide the parts outside the CDR3, is GAGVSQSPSNKVTEKGKDVELRCDPISGHTALYWYRQSLGQGLEFLIYFQGNSAPDKSGLPSDRFSAERTGGSVSTLTIQRTQQEDSAVYLCASSLDPNSPLHFGNGTRLTVT.

The rearrangement joins TRBV6-6 to TRBJ2-1, with 9 bases matching TRBD1. The CDR3 sequence is 15 residues long. J was trimmed by 8 bases and V by 2 bases; bases with no gene match: 7. CDR1 is MNHNY and CDR2 is SVGAGI in the germline V gene (reference sequence). The CDR3: CASSYDRGSPYEQFF. The CDR3 nucleotides are TGTGCCAGCAGTTACGACAGGGGGAGTCCGTATGAGCAGTTCTTC.

This rearrangement joins TRBV4-3 to TRBJ2-7; D may be TRBD1 or TRBD2 (5 bases each). V dropped 0 bases and J dropped 5 bases, with 14 bases sitting between them. Germline lookup yields CDR1 LGHNA and CDR2 YSLEER. This CDR3 is built from 15 residues. CDR3 in amino acids: CASSQDGLARDEQYF. CDR3 coding DNA: TGCGCCAGCAGCCAAGATGGACTGGCCAGGGACGAGCAGTACTTC.

J is TRBJ2-2 and V is TRBV7-8; the D gene could be TRBD1 or TRBD2 (6 bases each). The CDR3 runs to 18 residues. CDR1 and CDR2 (germline): SGHVS, FQNEAQ. Trimming removed 4 bases at V and 4 bases at J, with 22 bases between. DNA of the CDR3: TGTGCCAGCAGCTCTCACTTTCTTGCGGGGACACCCACCGGGGAGCTGTTTTTT. Encoded protein: CASSSHFLAGTPTGELFF.

This chain joins TRBV19 and TRBJ1-4; a weak D match, TRBD1 (6 bases). In germline, CDR1 is LNHDA, CDR2 SQIVND (reference sequence). V shed 2 bases and J shed 7 bases, with 14 bases lying between them. This CDR3 region has 15 residues. The CDR3 sequence: CASSIRHRVSEKLFF. The CDR3 DNA is TGTGCCAGTAGTATACGGCACAGGGTTAGTGAAAAACTGTTTTTT.

This chain joins TRBV6-4 and TRBJ1-1, with 11 bases matching TRBD1. The CDR3 extends over 14 amino acids. Germline CDR1 and CDR2: MRHNA and SNTAGT. The V segment lost 5 bases and the J segment 2 bases; nucleotides outside the gene matches: 1. The chain's CDR3 is CASSRTGGNTEAFF. The CDR3, as DNA: TGTGCCAGCAGTAGGACAGGGGGCAACACTGAAGCTTTCTTT.

There are a few counts of this clone. The V gene is TRBV10-1, the J gene TRBJ1-1; tentative D call: TRBD1 (5 bases). Germline values: CDR1 WNHNN, CDR2 SYGVQD (reference sequence). This CDR3 region has 13 residues. Trimming removed 6 bases from V and 2 bases from J, with 10 bases in between. The CDR3 DNA is TGCGCCAGCAGGTCGCAGGGAAACACTGAAGCTTTCTTT. This encodes CASRSQGNTEAFF.

The chain employs TRBV29-1 and TRBJ2-7; the D is unclear. CDR1 SQVTM and CDR2 ANQGSEA come from the germline V gene. The CDR3 runs to 14 residues. V dropped 7 bases and J dropped 3 bases, with 19 bases sitting between them. CDR3 coding DNA: TGCAGCGCCCCGGGCTTTTGGTATATCTACGAGCAGTACTTC. Translating it yields CSAPGFWYIYEQYF.